Following are 5 T cell receptor beta chains from one sample sequenced in a study of regulatory T cells in long-lasting Graves disease. Noted time point: newly diagnosed GD, antithyroid drugs for less than 3 months. PBMC RNA was the source of the TCR library. Arm-PCR of CDR3 regions with iRepertoire HTBI primers generated TCR beta libraries. In TCRdb, the multiplex PCR reads were re-called with MiXCR into one record per CDR3 protein. The sample yields around 250,000 distinct CDR3 sequences, about 20% seen once. This sample also belongs to another study, concerning T cells in Graves' hyperthyroidism and ophthalmopathy.

Material: peripheral blood mononuclear cells (PBMCs), obtained at new diagnosis, from a patient treated with antithyroid drugs. These receptors were obtained from a young woman with Graves disease.

Ten or more counts support this clonotype. The DNA for the CDR3 is TGCAGCGTGAGACAGGGAGCAGCGAGTCAGCCCCAGCATTTT. Residues: CSVRQGAASQPQHF. V gene TRBV29-1 combines with J gene TRBJ1-5; TRBD1 matches 7 bases. The CDR3 sequence is 14 residues long. CDR1 and CDR2 from the germline V gene are SQVTM and ANQGSEA. V lost 6 bases to trimming and J lost 6 bases; unmatched junction nucleotides: 11.

This clonotype was found many times. The chain is built from TRBV7-9 and TRBJ1-1; D call uncertain. V was clipped by 8 bases and J by 5 bases, with 21 bases between them. Per the germline V gene, CDR1 is SEHNR and CDR2 is FQNEAQ (reference sequence). This CDR3 has 15 residues. CDR3 in DNA: TGTGCCAGCGCCGCCGGCCGGGGAGGGAGTACTGAAGCTTTCTTT. Translation gives CASAAGRGGSTEAFF.

The CDR3 DNA follows: TGTGCCAGCAGCCGCTCAGTTCCCATTTATAGCAATCAGCCCCAGCATTTT. Residues: CASSRSVPIYSNQPQHF. This chain joins TRBV10-3 and TRBJ1-5; D is undetermined. This CDR3 spans 17 amino acids. Per the germline V gene, CDR1 is ENHRY and CDR2 is SYGVKD. The V and J ends lost 10 bases and 0 bases respectively, with 22 bases between them.

Worth noting for this clonotype: Its ends do not fully match the called genes, so a read error is possible. The chain is built from TRBV5-1 and TRBJ2-1; possible D gene TRBD2, 6 bases. The CDR3 has 14 residues. Germline V CDR1 and CDR2: SGHRS, YFSETQ. CDR3 nucleotides: TGCGCCAGCAGCTTGGTTGGGGGGTACAATGAGCAGCTCTTC. Translating gives CASSLVGGYNEQLF.

This chain connects TRBV27 to TRBJ1-1; no clear D. CDR1 is MNHEY and CDR2 is SMNVEV in the germline V gene (reference sequence). Trimming took 4 bases from V and 2 from J, leaving 11 bases between them. CDR3 length: 14 residues. As DNA, the CDR3 is TGTGCCAGCAGTTCCCTATTGGGCAACACTGAAGCTTTCTTT. It translates to CASSSLLGNTEAFF.